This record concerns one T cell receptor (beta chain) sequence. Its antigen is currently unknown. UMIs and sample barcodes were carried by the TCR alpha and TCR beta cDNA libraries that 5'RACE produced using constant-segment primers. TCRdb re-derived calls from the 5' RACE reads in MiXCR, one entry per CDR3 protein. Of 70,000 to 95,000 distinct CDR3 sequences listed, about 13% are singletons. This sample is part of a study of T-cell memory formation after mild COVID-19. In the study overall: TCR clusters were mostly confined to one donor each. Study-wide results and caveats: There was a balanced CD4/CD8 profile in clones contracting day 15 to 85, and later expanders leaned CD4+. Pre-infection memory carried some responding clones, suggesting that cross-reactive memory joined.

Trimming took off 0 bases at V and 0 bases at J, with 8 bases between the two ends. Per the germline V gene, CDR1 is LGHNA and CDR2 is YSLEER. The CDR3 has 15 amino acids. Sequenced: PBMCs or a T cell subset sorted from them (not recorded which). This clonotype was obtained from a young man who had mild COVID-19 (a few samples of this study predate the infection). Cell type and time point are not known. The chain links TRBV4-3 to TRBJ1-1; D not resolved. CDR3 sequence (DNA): TGCGCCAGCAGCCAAGATGGTCAGGTGAACACTGAAGCTTTCTTT. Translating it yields CASSQDGQVNTEAFF.